Sequencing of this T cell receptor (beta chain) was carried out in a study of blood T cell repertoires in COVID-19. The ends were cut back, 6 bases at V and 2 bases at J, with 14 bases in the middle. The CDR3 covers 15 residues. Germline V gene sequence: CDR1 MNHEY, CDR2 SMNVEV (reference sequence). This clone has just one count. Sequencing used immunoSEQ multiplex PCR; TCRdb keeps in-frame clones, though not all of them. The profile shows around 400,000 clones, roughly 84% of them singletons. V and J are TRBV27 and TRBJ1-5; TRBD1 might be the D (6 bases). Sequences were obtained from PBMCs or T cells enriched from blood (not recorded which). The source is a woman aged 18-29 years who had been exposed to COVID-19. The CDR3 bases are TGTGCCAGCAGCCCCAGGGGTCCTGGCAATCAGCCCCAGCATTTT. Protein: CASSPRGPGNQPQHF.